This T cell receptor (beta chain) derives from a study of T-cell reconstitution after alpha-beta-depleted transplantation in children. Study-wide points: Several hundred expanded graft clones reportedly were the source of alpha-beta T cells about two months after transplant.

Preparation of the TCRbeta library involved a method that used unique molecular identifiers. A single record per CDR3 protein comes from TCRdb applying MiXCR to the PCR reads. The data show just under 250,000 distinct CDR3 sequences, with about 23% seen just once and roughly 2.7% held by the top ten. About this clonotype: Antigen specificity is unknown.

The germline gives CDR1 SGHTA, CDR2 FQGNSA. The germline V and J ends were trimmed by 5 bases and 6 bases, with 20 bases remaining between them. This CDR3 is built from 15 residues. This chain joins TRBV7-2 and TRBJ2-7; a weak D match, TRBD2 (6 bases). The source of this sequence is a girl aged 2-10 years with Fanconi anemia, due to receive a stem cell transplant. The sample in question was PBMCs, obtained before TCRalphabeta/CD19-depleted stem cell transplant. The CDR3 loop reads CASSEDFAGSGEQYF. CDR3 in DNA: TGTGCCAGCAGCGAAGATTTCGCGGGGTCGGGCGAGCAGTACTTC.